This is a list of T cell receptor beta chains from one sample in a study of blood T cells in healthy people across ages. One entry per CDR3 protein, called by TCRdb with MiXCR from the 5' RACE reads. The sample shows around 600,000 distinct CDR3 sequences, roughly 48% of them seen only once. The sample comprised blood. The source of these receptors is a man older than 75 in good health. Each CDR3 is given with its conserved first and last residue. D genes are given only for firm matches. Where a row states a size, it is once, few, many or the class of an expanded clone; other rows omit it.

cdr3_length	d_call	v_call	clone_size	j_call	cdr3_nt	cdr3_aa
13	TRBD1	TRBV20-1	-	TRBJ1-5	TGCAGTGCTTTACAGGGGGCTGGTCAGCCCCAGCATTTT	CSALQGAGQPQHF
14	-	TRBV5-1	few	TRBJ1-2	TGCGCCAGCAGCTTCGACGATTCTAACTATGGCTACACCTTC	CASSFDDSNYGYTF
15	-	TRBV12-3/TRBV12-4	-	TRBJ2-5	TGTGCCAGCAGTCACAATAGCTACTATAAAGAGACCCAGTACTTC	CASSHNSYYKETQYF
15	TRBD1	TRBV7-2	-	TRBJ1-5	TGTGCCAGCAGCTACTCGGGACAGGCAAATCAGCCCCAGCATTTT	CASSYSGQANQPQHF
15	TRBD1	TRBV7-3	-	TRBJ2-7	TGTGCCAGCAGCTTAGGGACAGCCCTCTCCTACGAGCAGTACTTC	CASSLGTALSYEQYF
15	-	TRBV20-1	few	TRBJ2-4	TGCAGTGCCAAGGGCCTGCCAATGGATTATAACATTCAGTACTTC	CSAKGLPMDYNIQYF
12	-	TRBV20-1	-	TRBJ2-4	TGCAGTGCTAGAGATCCCAAAAACATTCAGTACTTC	CSARDPKNIQYF
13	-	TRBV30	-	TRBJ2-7	TGTGCCTGGAGTGTAGGCTACTCCTACGAGCAGTACTTC	CAWSVGYSYEQYF
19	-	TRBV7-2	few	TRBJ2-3	TGTGCCAGCAGCTTACAGAGTATGGGGGTTTTGTCTCGGTCAGATACGCAGTATTTT	CASSLQSMGVLSRSDTQYF
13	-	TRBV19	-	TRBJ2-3	TGTGCCAGTAGTATGGAGGGTGGAGATACGCAGTATTTT	CASSMEGGDTQYF
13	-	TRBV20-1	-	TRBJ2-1	TGCAGTGCGGGGAGGACACGGACGGATGAGCAGTTCTTC	CSAGRTRTDEQFF
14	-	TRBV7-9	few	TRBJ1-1	TGTGCCAGCAGCTTGGGGAGGAAGAACACTGAAGCTTTCTTT	CASSLGRKNTEAFF
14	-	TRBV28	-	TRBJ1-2	TGTGCCAGCAGTTCGGCAGGAGGAAACTATGGCTACACCTTC	CASSSAGGNYGYTF
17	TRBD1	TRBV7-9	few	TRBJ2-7	TGTGCCAGCAGCTCCCAGGACAGGGGGCGCTCCGACTACGAGCAGTACTTC	CASSSQDRGRSDYEQYF
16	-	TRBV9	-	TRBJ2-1	TGTGCCAGCAGCGTAGATGCGGCACTAACCTACAATGAGCAGTTCTTC	CASSVDAALTYNEQFF
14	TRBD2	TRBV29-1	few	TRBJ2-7	TGCAGCGTTGATCGCGGACTAGCGACCTACGAGCAGTACTTC	CSVDRGLATYEQYF